This TCR beta chain comes out of a study of shared clonotypes between healthy human individuals. CD45RA+ naive and CD45RA-negative memory subsets were separated from CD4+ cells. Of note for this clone: The antigen remains unidentified.

Whole-study results and caveats: Sharing across four donors was seen in 5% to 5.5% of naive CD4 clonotypes.

In the source study's methods: Junction-only immunoSEQ sequences carried no quality scores, so filtering differed. Data came from immunoSEQ multiplex PCR; TCRdb stores just in-frame clones and leaves some out. V, J and clone size are those of that table, while D and trimming were read from the DNA. The table has around 2.5 million clones, over 85% seen once; the top ten hold about 0.34%. CDR1 SGDLS and CDR2 YYNGEE come from the germline V gene. Trimming cost V 0 bases and J 3 bases, with 13 bases left between them. The length of the CDR3 is 16 residues. The rearrangement joins TRBV9 to TRBJ2-1; no firm D call. The source material was naive CD4+ T cells from PBMCs. Subset meaning: CD45RA+ positively selected. This receptor was obtained from a man in his late teens or twenties in good health. Some clones in this sample may be carry-over from other donors' samples. The CDR3 spells CASSVGGSQSYNEQFF. CDR3 nucleotide sequence: TGTGCCAGCAGCGTAGGCGGCAGCCAAAGCTACAATGAGCAGTTCTTC.